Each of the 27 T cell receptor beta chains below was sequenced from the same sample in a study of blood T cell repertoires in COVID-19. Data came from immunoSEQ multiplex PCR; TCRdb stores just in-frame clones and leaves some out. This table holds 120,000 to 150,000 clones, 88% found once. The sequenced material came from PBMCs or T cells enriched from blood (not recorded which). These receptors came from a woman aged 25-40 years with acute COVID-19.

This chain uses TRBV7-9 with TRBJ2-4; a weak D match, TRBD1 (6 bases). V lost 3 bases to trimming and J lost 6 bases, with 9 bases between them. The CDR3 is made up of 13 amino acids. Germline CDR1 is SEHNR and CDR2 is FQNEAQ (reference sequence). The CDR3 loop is CASSFGGLNIQYF. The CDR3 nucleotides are TGTGCCAGCAGCTTTGGGGGCCTAAACATTCAGTACTTC.

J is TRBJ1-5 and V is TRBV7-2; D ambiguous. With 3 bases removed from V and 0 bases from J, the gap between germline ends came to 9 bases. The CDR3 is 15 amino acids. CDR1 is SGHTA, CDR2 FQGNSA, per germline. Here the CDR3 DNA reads TGTGCCAGCAGCTTGGGCAGTAATAGCAATCAGCCCCAGCATTTT. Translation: CASSLGSNSNQPQHF.

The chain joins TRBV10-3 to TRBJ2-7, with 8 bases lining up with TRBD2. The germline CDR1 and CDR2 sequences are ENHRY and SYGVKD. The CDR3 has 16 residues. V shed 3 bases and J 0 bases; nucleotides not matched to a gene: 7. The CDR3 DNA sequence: TGTGCCATCAGTGAACTAGCGGCCCAATCCTCCTACGAGCAGTACTTC. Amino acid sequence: CAISELAAQSSYEQYF.

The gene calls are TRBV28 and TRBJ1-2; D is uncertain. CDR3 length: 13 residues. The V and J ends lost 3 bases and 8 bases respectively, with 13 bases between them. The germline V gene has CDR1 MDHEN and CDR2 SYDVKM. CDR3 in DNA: TGTGCCAGCAGTTTCGGGGAAGTAAGAGGCTACACCTTC. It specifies CASSFGEVRGYTF.

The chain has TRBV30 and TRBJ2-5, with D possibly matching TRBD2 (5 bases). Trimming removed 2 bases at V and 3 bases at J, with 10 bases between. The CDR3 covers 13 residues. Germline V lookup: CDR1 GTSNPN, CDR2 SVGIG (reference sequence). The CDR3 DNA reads TGTGCCTGGAGTTCTGACGGGGAAGAGACCCAGTACTTC. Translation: CAWSSDGEETQYF.

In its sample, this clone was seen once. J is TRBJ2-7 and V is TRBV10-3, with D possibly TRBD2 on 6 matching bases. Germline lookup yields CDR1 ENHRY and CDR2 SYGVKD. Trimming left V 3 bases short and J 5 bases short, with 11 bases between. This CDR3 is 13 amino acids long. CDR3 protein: CAISESTSHEQYF. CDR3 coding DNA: TGTGCCATCAGTGAATCCACTAGCCACGAGCAGTACTTC.

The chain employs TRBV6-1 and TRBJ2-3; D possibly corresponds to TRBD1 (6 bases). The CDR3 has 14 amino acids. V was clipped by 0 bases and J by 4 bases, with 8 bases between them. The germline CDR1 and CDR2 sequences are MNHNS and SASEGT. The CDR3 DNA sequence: TGTGCCAGCAGTGAAGCCAGGGGCGCAGATACGCAGTATTTT. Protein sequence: CASSEARGADTQYF.

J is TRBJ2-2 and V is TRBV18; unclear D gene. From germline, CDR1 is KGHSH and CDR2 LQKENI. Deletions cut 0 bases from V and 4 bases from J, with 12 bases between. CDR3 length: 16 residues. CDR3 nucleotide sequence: TGTGCCAGCTCACCACCGCGCGGAGAACCCACCGGGGAGCTGTTTTTT. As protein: CASSPPRGEPTGELFF.

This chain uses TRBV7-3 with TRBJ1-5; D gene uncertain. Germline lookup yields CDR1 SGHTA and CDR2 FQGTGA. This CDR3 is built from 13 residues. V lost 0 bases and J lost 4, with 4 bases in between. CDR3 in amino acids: CASSLTHNQPQHF. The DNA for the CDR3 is TGTGCCAGCAGCTTAACCCATAATCAGCCCCAGCATTTT.

The CDR3 sequence: CASSQNAYNQPQHF. In nucleotides, the CDR3 is TGCGCCAGCAGCCAGAATGCGTACAATCAGCCCCAGCATTTT. The chain carries TRBV4-3 and TRBJ1-5, with D hard to call. The CDR3 sequence is 14 residues long. Germline V gene sequence: CDR1 LGHNA, CDR2 YSLEER. The V and J ends lost 3 bases and 3 bases respectively, with 9 bases between them.

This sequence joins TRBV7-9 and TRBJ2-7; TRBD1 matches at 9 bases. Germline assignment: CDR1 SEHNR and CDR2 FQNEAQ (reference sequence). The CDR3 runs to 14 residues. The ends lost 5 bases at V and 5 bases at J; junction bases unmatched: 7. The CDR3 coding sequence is TGTGCCAGCAGCCCCCGGGACAGGGCTGACGAGCAGTACTTC. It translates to CASSPRDRADEQYF.

CDR3 sequence: CSVEDKQTVRRDTQYF. The CDR3, as DNA: TGCAGCGTTGAAGATAAACAGACCGTTCGTAGAGATACGCAGTATTTT. The chain carries TRBV29-1 and TRBJ2-3; no reliable D call. The CDR3 has 16 amino acids. The germline V and J ends were trimmed by 0 bases and 5 bases, with 18 bases remaining between them. CDR1 and CDR2 (germline): SQVTM, ANQGSEA.

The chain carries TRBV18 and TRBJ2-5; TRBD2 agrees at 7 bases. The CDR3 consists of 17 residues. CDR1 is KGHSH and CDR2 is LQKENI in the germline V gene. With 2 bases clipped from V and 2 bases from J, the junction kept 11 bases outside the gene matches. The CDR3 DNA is TGTGCCAGCTCACCAGGGCAAGGGAGGGCGACTCAAGAGACCCAGTACTTC. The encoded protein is CASSPGQGRATQETQYF.

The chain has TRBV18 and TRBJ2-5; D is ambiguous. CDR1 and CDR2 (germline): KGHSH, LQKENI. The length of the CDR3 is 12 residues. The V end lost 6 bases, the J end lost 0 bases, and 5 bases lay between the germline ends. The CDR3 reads CASSRYQETQYF. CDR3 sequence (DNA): TGTGCCAGCTCGCGTTACCAAGAGACCCAGTACTTC.

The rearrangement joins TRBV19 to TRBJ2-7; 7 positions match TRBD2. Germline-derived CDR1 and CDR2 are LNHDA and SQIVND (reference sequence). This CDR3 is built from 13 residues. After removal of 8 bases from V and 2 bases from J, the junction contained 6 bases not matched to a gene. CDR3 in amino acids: CASASGQTYEQYF. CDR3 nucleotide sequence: TGTGCCAGTGCTAGCGGACAAACCTACGAGCAGTACTTC. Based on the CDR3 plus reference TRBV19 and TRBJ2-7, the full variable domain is DGGITQSPKYLFRKEGQNVTLSCEQNLNHDAMYWYRQDPGQGLRLIYYSQIVNDFQKGDIAEGYSVSREKKESFPLTVTSAQKNPTAFYLCASASGQTYEQYFGPGTRLTVT.

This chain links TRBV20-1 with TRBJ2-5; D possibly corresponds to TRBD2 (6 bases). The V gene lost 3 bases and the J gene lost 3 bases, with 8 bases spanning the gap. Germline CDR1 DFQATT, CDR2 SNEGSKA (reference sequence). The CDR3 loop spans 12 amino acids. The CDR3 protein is CSASPGEETQYF. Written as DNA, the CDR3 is TGCAGTGCTAGTCCGGGAGAAGAGACCCAGTACTTC.

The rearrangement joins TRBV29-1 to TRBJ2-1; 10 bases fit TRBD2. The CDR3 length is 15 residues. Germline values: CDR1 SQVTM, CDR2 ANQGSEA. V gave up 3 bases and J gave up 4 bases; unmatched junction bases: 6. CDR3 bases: TGCAGCGTTGACCCAGGGACTAGCGAATACAATGAGCAGTTCTTC. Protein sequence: CSVDPGTSEYNEQFF.

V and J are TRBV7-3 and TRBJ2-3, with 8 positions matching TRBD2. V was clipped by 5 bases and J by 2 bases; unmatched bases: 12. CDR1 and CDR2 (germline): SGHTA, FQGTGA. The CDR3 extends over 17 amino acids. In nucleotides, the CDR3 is TGTGCCAGCAGCCGATACCCAACTAGCGGATTCACAGATACGCAGTATTTT. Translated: CASSRYPTSGFTDTQYF.

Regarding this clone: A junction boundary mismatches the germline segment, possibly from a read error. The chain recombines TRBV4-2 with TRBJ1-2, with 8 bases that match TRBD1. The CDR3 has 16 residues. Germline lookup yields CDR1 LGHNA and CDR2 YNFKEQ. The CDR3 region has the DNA TGTGCCACCAGCACGACAGGGGCTTCAGCTAACTATGGCTACACCTTC. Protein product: CATSTTGASANYGYTF.

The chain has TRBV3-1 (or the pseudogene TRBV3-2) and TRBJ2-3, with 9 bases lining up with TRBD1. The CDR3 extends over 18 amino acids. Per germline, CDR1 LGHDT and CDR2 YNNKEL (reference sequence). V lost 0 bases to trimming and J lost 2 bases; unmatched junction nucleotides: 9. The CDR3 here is CASSQDKRTGVYTDTQYF. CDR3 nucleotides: TGTGCCAGCAGCCAAGATAAACGGACAGGGGTTTACACAGATACGCAGTATTTT.

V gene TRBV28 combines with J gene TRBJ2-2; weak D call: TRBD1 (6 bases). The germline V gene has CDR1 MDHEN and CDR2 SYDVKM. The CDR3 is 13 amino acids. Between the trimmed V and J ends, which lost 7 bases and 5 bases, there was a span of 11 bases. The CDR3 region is CASTEQGTGELFF. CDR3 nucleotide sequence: TGTGCCAGCACGGAGCAGGGGACCGGGGAGCTGTTTTTT.

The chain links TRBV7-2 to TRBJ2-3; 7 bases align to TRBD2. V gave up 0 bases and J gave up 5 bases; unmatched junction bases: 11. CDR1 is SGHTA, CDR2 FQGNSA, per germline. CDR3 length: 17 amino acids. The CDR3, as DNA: TGTGCCAGCAGCTTAGCGGGCGGGAGCGGGTTACAAGATACGCAGTATTTT. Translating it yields CASSLAGGSGLQDTQYF.

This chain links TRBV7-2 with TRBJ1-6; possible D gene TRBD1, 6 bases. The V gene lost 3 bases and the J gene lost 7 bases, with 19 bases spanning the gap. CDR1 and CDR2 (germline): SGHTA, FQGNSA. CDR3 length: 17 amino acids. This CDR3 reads CASSFWAGSDRNSPLHF. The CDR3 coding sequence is TGTGCCAGCAGCTTCTGGGCAGGGTCAGACAGGAATTCACCCCTCCACTTT.

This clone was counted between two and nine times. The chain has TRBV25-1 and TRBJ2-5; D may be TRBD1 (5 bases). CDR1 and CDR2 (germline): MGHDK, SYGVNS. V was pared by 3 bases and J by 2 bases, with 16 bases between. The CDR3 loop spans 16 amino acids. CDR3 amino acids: CASSDTRVRSQETQYF. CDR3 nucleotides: TGTGCCAGCAGTGATACCAGGGTGAGGAGTCAAGAGACCCAGTACTTC.

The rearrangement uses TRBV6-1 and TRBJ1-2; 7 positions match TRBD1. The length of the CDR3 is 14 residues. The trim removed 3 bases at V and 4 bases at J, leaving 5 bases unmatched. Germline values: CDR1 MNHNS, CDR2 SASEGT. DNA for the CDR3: TGTGCCAGCAGTGAGCGGGCAGGGGGCTATGGCTACACCTTC. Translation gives CASSERAGGYGYTF.

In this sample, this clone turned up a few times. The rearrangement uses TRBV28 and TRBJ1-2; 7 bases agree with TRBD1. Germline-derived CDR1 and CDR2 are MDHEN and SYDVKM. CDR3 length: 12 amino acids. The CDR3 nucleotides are TGTACCACAGGGGATTCTAACTATGGCTACACCTTC. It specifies CTTGDSNYGYTF.

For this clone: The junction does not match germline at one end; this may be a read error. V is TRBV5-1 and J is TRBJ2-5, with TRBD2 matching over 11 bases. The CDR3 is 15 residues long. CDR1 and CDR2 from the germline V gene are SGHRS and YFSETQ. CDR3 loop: CASSLVLAGAETRYF. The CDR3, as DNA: TGCGCCAGCAGCTTGGTACTAGCGGGAGCGGAGACCCGGTACTTC.